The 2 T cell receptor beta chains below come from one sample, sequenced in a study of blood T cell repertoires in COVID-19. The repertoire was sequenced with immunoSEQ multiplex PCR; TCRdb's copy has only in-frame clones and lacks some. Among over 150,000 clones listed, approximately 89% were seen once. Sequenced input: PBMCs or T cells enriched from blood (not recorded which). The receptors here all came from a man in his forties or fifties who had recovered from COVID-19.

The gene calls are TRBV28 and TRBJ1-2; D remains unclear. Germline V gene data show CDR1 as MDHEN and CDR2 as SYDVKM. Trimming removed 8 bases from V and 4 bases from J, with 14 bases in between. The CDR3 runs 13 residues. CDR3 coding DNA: TGTGCCAGCTTTAGCCCTTCGTCCTATGGCTACACCTTC. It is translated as CASFSPSSYGYTF.

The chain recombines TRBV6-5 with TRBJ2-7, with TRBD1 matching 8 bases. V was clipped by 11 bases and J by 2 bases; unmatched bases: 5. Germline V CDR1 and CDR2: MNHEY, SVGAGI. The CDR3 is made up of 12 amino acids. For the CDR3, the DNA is TGTGCCGGAGGACAGGGCCCCTACGAGCAGTACTTC. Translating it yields CAGGQGPYEQYF.